A few counts support the clone carrying this T cell receptor beta chain. The antigen is not known. CDR1 and CDR2 from the germline V gene are MGHDK and SYGVNS. The CDR3 sequence is 12 residues long. Deletions cut 0 bases from V and 3 bases from J, with 3 bases between. The entry originates in a study of identical twins. The study, taken as a whole, reports: Fewer insertions were carried by abundant cord blood beta clonotypes, but none was seen in memory repertoires.

TCRdb used MiXCR to reprocess the 5' RACE reads, holding one entry per CDR3 protein. The profile shows around 690,000 distinct CDR3 sequences, 21% of them singletons. The same sample was also studied in work on T cells expressing NK-cell markers. According to that study: It was from sorted CD3+CD56+NKG2C+, CD3+CD56+NKG2C- and CD3+CD56-NKG2C+ T cells that TCR beta repertoires came. Seven of the eight sequenced donors were HCMV-seropositive; one was seronegative. Several donors showed these clonotypes also leading the CD3+CD56-NKG2C+ fraction.

The sequenced material came from PBMCs. The rearrangement links TRBV25-1 to TRBJ2-7; D unclear. The receptor's source is a woman aged 18-30 years in good health. CDR3 coding DNA: TGTGCCAGCAGTGAATATGGCTACGAGCAGTACTTC. It encodes CASSEYGYEQYF.